The 20 T cell receptor beta chains presented below share a single source sample, sequenced in a study of cytomegalovirus exposure and HLA in healthy donors. Primers included in the PCR were 60 Vbeta and 13 Jbeta primers. Here immunoSEQ multiplex PCR was the method, and the copy in TCRdb shows in-frame clones only, minus some. In the table there are around 150,000 clones, approximately 77% of which are singletons. The source material was PBMCs. The receptors shown here come from a man aged 25-45 years in good health and CMV-seropositive.

This clone turned up a few times. The gene calls are TRBV4-3 and TRBJ1-1; no clear D gene. The CDR3 has 15 residues. The germline V and J ends were trimmed by 5 bases and 0 bases, with 13 bases remaining between them. CDR1 is LGHNA, CDR2 YSLEER, per germline. The CDR3 sequence is CASSNARSMNTEAFF. The CDR3 bases are TGCGCCAGCAGCAATGCGCGGAGTATGAACACTGAAGCTTTCTTT.

V usage is TRBV5-3 and J usage is TRBJ1-5; 10 nucleotides agree with TRBD1. TRBV5-3 is annotated as an ORF whose role is uncertain. The CDR3 is 20 amino acids. V gave up 1 base and J gave up 0 bases; unmatched junction bases: 13. The CDR3 sequence: CARSLLTPGQGTYSNQPQHF. DNA for the CDR3: TGTGCCAGAAGCTTGCTAACCCCGGGACAGGGGACTTATAGCAATCAGCCCCAGCATTTT.

The rearrangement uses TRBV7-3 and TRBJ2-1, with TRBD2 matching over 10 bases. Looked up from germline, CDR1 is SGHTA and CDR2 is FQGTGA. Trimming at V came to 5 bases and at J to 3 bases, leaving 7 bases not matched to a gene. The CDR3 runs 16 residues. This CDR3 reads CASSPASGGFYNEQFF. For the CDR3, the DNA is TGTGCCAGCAGCCCCGCTAGCGGGGGATTCTACAATGAGCAGTTCTTC.

The chain has TRBV6-4 and TRBJ1-6, with a weak D call TRBD1 (6 bases). The CDR3 contains 13 residues. Looked up from germline, CDR1 is MRHNA and CDR2 is SNTAGT. Trimming pared 6 bases from V and 8 bases from J, leaving 11 bases between. CDR3 sequence reads: CASRNRVDSPLHF. DNA for the CDR3: TGTGCCAGCAGGAACAGGGTGGATTCACCCCTCCACTTT.

The J gene is TRBJ2-3, the V gene TRBV19; D perhaps matches TRBD1 (5 bases). In germline, CDR1 is LNHDA, CDR2 SQIVND (reference sequence). CDR3 length equals 13 residues. The germline V and J ends were trimmed by 9 bases and 0 bases, with 10 bases remaining between them. The CDR3, as DNA: TGTGCCAGCCAACAGGTTAGCACAGATACGCAGTATTTT. It specifies CASQQVSTDTQYF.

This clone was counted only a few times. The gene calls are TRBV5-1 and TRBJ1-2; TRBD1 aligns across 7 bases. This CDR3 spans 13 amino acids. Per germline, CDR1 SGHRS and CDR2 YFSETQ. The V segment lost 7 bases and the J segment 0 bases; nucleotides outside the gene matches: 3. CDR3 sequence (DNA): TGCGCCAGCGGGGACAGTACTAACTATGGCTACACCTTC. It yields the protein CASGDSTNYGYTF.

This clone was observed a handful of times. The chain combines TRBV5-4 with TRBJ2-3; the D is unclear. Looked up from germline, CDR1 is SGHNT and CDR2 is YYREEE (reference sequence). The germline V and J ends were trimmed by 3 bases and 1 base, with 6 bases remaining between them. This CDR3 has 13 residues. The CDR3 here is CASSSVGTDTQYF. The DNA of the CDR3 is TGTGCCAGCAGCTCCGTCGGCACAGATACGCAGTATTTT. The entire variable domain, with the rest obtained from reference TRBV5-4 and TRBJ2-3, is as follows: ETGVTQSPTHLIKTRGQQVTLRCSSQSGHNTVSWYQQALGQGPQFIFQYYREEENGRGNFPPRFSGLQFPNYSSELNVNALELDDSALYLCASSSVGTDTQYFGPGTRLTVL.

This rearrangement joins TRBV7-2 to TRBJ2-5, with 7 bases that match TRBD1. Looked up from germline, CDR1 is SGHTA and CDR2 is FQGNSA. The V and J ends lost 6 bases and 5 bases, in that order; junction bases with no gene match: 12. The length of the CDR3 is 15 residues. CDR3 coding DNA: TGTGCCAGCAGTTACCAAGGGACAGCCGGGGAGACCCAGTACTTC. Its translation: CASSYQGTAGETQYF.

This clone was counted only a few times. The chain joins TRBV30 to TRBJ1-1, with D hard to call. CDR3 size: 16 residues. The germline V gene encodes CDR1 GTSNPN and CDR2 SVGIG (reference sequence). Trimming cost V 0 bases and J 5 bases, with 19 bases left between them. The CDR3 bases are TGTGCCTGGAGTGTAATTTTCAGGCGGGTGGGAACTGAAGCTTTCTTT. Its translation: CAWSVIFRRVGTEAFF. Full variable domain (remainder filled in from reference TRBV30 and TRBJ1-1): SQTIHQWPATLVQPVGSPLSLECTVEGTSNPNLYWYRQAAGRGLQLLFYSVGIGQISSEVPQNLSASRPQDRQFILSSKKLLLSDSGFYLCAWSVIFRRVGTEAFFGQGTRLTVV.

This rearrangement joins TRBV5-1 to TRBJ2-2, with 8 bases lining up with TRBD2. Trimming cost V 5 bases and J 4 bases; bases outside gene matches: 13. CDR1 SGHRS and CDR2 YFSETQ come from the germline V gene. This CDR3 is built from 17 residues. The CDR3 region has the DNA TGCGCCAGCAGGGCCAGTTGGAGCGGGGGACCCACCGGGGAGCTGTTTTTT. Translation gives CASRASWSGGPTGELFF. Complete variable domain (other parts from reference TRBV5-1 and TRBJ2-2): KAGVTQTPRYLIKTRGQQVTLSCSPISGHRSVSWYQQTPGQGLQFLFEYFSETQRNKGNFPGRFSGRQFSNSRSEMNVSTLELGDSALYLCASRASWSGGPTGELFFGEGSRLTVL.

This clone was seen once. For the CDR3, the DNA is TGTGCCAGCAGTTACGGGCTAGCGTCCAATGAGCAGTTCTTC. This codes for CASSYGLASNEQFF. V usage is TRBV6-5 and J usage is TRBJ2-1, with a tentative D call TRBD2 (6 bases). Looked up from germline, CDR1 is MNHEY and CDR2 is SVGAGI. CDR3 length: 14 residues. Trimming removed 2 bases at V and 6 bases at J, with 11 bases between.

CDR3: CASSQDWMGDEKLFF. DNA of the CDR3: TGTGCCAGCAGCCAAGATTGGATGGGCGATGAAAAACTGTTTTTT. The rearrangement joins TRBV4-2 to TRBJ1-4; no clear D gene. Between the trimmed V and J ends, which lost 0 bases and 6 bases, there was a span of 11 bases. In germline, CDR1 is LGHNA, CDR2 YNFKEQ. This CDR3 has 15 amino acids.

This chain links TRBV6-1 with TRBJ2-2; 7 bases map to TRBD2. The CDR3 is 14 amino acids. The junction had 5 bases not matched to a gene; V was cut back by 2 bases and J by 8 bases. Germline values: CDR1 MNHNS, CDR2 SASEGT. The CDR3 here is CASSESGGGGELFF. CDR3 coding DNA: TGTGCCAGCAGTGAATCGGGGGGAGGAGGGGAGCTGTTTTTT.

The chain joins TRBV15 to TRBJ2-7; the match to TRBD1 covers 7 bases. CDR3 length: 15 amino acids. V shed 6 bases, J shed 2 bases, and the junction held 10 bases outside the gene matches. CDR1 and CDR2 from the germline V gene are LNHNV and YYDKDF (reference sequence). CDR3 in DNA: TGTGCCACCAGTAGATACGGGACAGACCCCTACGAGCAGTACTTC. This sequence encodes CATSRYGTDPYEQYF.

This rearrangement joins TRBV7-9 to TRBJ2-1, with 7 bases matching TRBD1. Germline CDR1 SEHNR, CDR2 FQNEAQ (reference sequence). CDR3 length: 16 amino acids. V lost 5 bases, J lost 9 bases, and 16 bases stayed unmatched. DNA for the CDR3: TGTGCCAGCAGCACTCGGACAGGAGGCTATGGGTCTGAGCAGTTCTTC. Translated, it gives CASSTRTGGYGSEQFF.

The CDR3 spells CASPDTFSYNEQFF. The CDR3 DNA sequence: TGTGCCAGCCCGGACACGTTCTCCTACAATGAGCAGTTCTTC. The J gene is TRBJ2-1, the V gene TRBV7-8; maybe TRBD1 (5 bases). Germline CDR1 SGHVS, CDR2 FQNEAQ. Trimming took 8 bases from V and 0 from J, leaving 11 bases between them. This CDR3 is built from 14 residues.

V and J are TRBV5-6 and TRBJ1-5; D is ambiguous. With 0 bases removed from V and 2 bases from J, the gap between germline ends came to 12 bases. Looked up from germline, CDR1 is SGHDT and CDR2 is YYEEEE. CDR3 size: 16 residues. The CDR3 reads CASSLAGQVRNQPQHF. The CDR3 DNA reads as TGTGCCAGCAGCTTGGCCGGCCAGGTTCGCAATCAGCCCCAGCATTTT.

This chain joins TRBV10-3 and TRBJ1-1; no clear D gene. Germline CDR1 and CDR2: ENHRY and SYGVKD. The CDR3 covers 15 residues. V shed 10 bases and J shed 0 bases, with 18 bases lying between them. The CDR3 spells CATEPDSGMNTEAFF. DNA for the CDR3: TGTGCCACCGAGCCGGACTCGGGGATGAACACTGAAGCTTTCTTT.

This rearrangement joins TRBV5-1 to TRBJ2-5; D is uncertain. Deletions cut 4 bases from V and 1 base from J, with 14 bases between. This CDR3 comprises 15 residues. Per the germline V gene, CDR1 is SGHRS and CDR2 is YFSETQ. The CDR3 here is CASSPLAEFQETQYF. In nucleotides, the CDR3 is TGCGCCAGCAGCCCATTGGCGGAGTTCCAAGAGACCCAGTACTTC.

Comments on this clone: Other nucleotide sequences in the sample specify the same CDR3. The rearrangement links TRBV9 to TRBJ2-5, with D possibly matching TRBD1 (5 bases). The CDR3 is made up of 14 amino acids. Trimming took off 0 bases at V and 4 bases at J, with 10 bases between the two ends. The germline gives CDR1 SGDLS, CDR2 YYNGEE. The CDR3 DNA sequence: TGTGCCAGCAGCGTAGGGCAGGGCCGAGAGACCCAGTACTTC. It yields the protein CASSVGQGRETQYF.